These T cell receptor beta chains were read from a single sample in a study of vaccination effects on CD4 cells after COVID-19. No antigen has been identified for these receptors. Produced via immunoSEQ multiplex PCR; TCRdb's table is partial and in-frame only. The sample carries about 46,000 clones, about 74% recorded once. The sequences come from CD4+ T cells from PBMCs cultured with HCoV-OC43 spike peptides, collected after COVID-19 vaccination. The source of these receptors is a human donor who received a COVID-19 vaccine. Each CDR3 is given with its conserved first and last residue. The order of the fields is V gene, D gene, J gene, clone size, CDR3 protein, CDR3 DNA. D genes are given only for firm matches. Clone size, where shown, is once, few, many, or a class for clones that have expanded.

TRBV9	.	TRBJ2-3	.	CASSIRFTDTQYF	TGTGCCAGCAGCATCCGTTTCACAGATACGCAGTATTTT
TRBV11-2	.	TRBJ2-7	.	CASRRYYEQYF	TGTGCCAGCAGGAGATACTACGAGCAGTACTTC
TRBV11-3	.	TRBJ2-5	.	CASSPDDGGETQYF	TGTGCCAGCAGCCCGGATGACGGGGGAGAGACCCAGTACTTC
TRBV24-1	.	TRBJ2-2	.	CATSDQRDMPGELFF	TGTGCCACCAGTGATCAAAGGGACATGCCCGGGGAGCTGTTTTTT
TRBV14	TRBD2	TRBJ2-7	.	CASSPRLAGGREQYF	TGTGCCAGCAGCCCGAGACTAGCGGGAGGACGCGAGCAGTACTTC
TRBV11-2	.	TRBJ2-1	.	CASSSHAGANEQFF	TGTGCCAGCAGCTCTCATGCAGGGGCGAATGAGCAGTTCTTC
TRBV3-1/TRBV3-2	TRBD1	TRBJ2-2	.	CASGRDRDTGELFF	TGTGCCAGCGGCCGGGACAGGGATACCGGGGAGCTGTTTTTT
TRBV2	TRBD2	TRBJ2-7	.	CASSELPGLAGNEQYF	TGTGCCAGCAGTGAACTTCCGGGACTAGCGGGGAACGAGCAGTACTTC
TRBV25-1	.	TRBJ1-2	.	CASSELGTSDTHYGYTF	TGTGCCAGCAGTGAATTAGGAACCAGTGACACGCACTATGGCTACACCTTC
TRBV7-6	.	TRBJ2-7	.	CASSLYPQGSYEQYF	TGTGCCAGCAGCTTATATCCACAGGGATCCTACGAGCAGTACTTC
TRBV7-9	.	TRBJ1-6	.	CASSLEQYNSPLHF	TGTGCCAGCAGCTTAGAACAGTATAATTCACCCCTCCACTTT
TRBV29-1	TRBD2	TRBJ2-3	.	CSARTSGQTDTQYF	TGCAGCGCCCGGACTAGCGGACAAACAGATACGCAGTATTTT
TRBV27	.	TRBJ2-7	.	CASTPLGEKYYEQYF	TGTGCCAGCACACCTCTGGGGGAGAAATACTACGAGCAGTACTTC
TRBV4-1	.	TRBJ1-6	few	CASSQPGASGDNSPLHF	TGCGCCAGCAGCCAACCGGGGGCCTCGGGGGATAATTCACCCCTCCACTTT
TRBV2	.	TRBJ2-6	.	CASRDSSSGANVLTF	TGTGCCAGCAGGGACAGCTCCTCTGGGGCCAACGTCCTGACTTTC
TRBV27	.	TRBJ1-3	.	CASSLWGKGTGNTIYF	TGTGCCAGCAGTTTATGGGGGAAAGGAACTGGAAACACCATATATTTT
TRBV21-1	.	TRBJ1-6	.	CASSKDVRGNSPLHF	TGTGCCAGCAGCAAAGATGTCAGAGGGAATTCACCCCTCCACTTT
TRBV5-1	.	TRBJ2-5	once	CASSLEGLNQETQYF	TGCGCCAGCAGCTTGGAGGGACTCAACCAAGAGACCCAGTACTTC
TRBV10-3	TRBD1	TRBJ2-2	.	CAISKSTGVMTGELFF	TGTGCCATCAGCAAATCGACAGGGGTCATGACCGGGGAGCTGTTTTTT
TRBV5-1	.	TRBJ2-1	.	CASSLDPGLHNEQFF	TGCGCCAGCAGCTTGGACCCGGGGCTGCACAATGAGCAGTTCTTC
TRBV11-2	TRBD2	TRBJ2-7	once	CASSLRTSGSSYEQYF	TGTGCCAGCAGCCTGCGGACTAGCGGGAGTTCCTACGAGCAGTACTTC
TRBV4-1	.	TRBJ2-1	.	CASSQDPYANEQFF	TGCGCCAGCAGCCAAGACCCTTACGCGAATGAGCAGTTCTTC
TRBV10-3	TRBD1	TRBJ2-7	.	CAISSGQPYEQYF	TGTGCCATCAGTTCGGGACAGCCGTACGAGCAGTACTTC
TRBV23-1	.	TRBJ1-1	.	CASSLSGTPVEGFF	TGCGCCAGCAGTCTTTCCGGGACACCGGTCGAGGGTTTCTTT
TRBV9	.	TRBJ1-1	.	CASSVGRNTEAFF	TGTGCCAGCAGCGTAGGACGGAACACTGAAGCTTTCTTT
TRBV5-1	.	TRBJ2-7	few	CASSFLQGANYEQYF	TGCGCCAGCAGCTTCCTCCAGGGAGCAAACTACGAGCAGTACTTC
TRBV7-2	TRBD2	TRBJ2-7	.	CASSALAGVSEQYF	TGTGCCAGCAGCGCACTAGCGGGAGTTTCCGAGCAGTACTTC
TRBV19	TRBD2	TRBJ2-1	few	CASSERGYNEQFF	TGTGCCAGTAGCGAGCGGGGTTACAATGAGCAGTTCTTC
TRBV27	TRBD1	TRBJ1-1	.	CASSPSGTGLNTEAFF	TGTGCCAGCAGTCCCTCCGGGACAGGGCTGAACACTGAAGCTTTCTTT
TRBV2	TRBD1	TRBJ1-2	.	CASSDPTGNYGYTF	TGTGCCAGCAGTGACCCGACAGGGAACTATGGCTACACCTTC
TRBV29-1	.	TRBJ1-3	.	CSVAPQGRGNTIYF	TGCAGCGTTGCCCCTCAAGGGAGAGGAAACACCATATATTTT
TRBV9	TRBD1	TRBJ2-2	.	CASSVTGGNTGELFF	TGTGCCAGCAGCGTGACAGGGGGTAACACCGGGGAGCTGTTTTTT
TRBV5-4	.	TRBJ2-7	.	CASSSSRGAHEQYF	TGTGCCAGCAGCTCGAGCAGGGGGGCCCACGAGCAGTACTTC
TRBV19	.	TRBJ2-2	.	CASSATSNTGELFF	TGTGCCAGTAGTGCCACCTCGAACACCGGGGAGCTGTTTTTT
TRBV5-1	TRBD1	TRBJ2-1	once	CASSQGQGAGNEQFF	TGCGCCAGCAGCCAAGGACAGGGGGCCGGGAATGAGCAGTTCTTC
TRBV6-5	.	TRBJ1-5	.	CASSYSTETNQPQHF	TGTGCCAGCAGTTATTCGACAGAAACTAATCAGCCCCAGCATTTT
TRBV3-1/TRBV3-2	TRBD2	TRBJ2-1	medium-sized	CASSQWTSGSHNEQFF	TGTGCCAGCAGCCAATGGACTAGCGGGAGTCACAATGAGCAGTTCTTC
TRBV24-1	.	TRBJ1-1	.	CATSDVGNTEAFF	TGTGCCACCAGTGATGTCGGGAACACTGAAGCTTTCTTT
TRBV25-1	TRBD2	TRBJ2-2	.	CASTGLAGVAAGELFF	TGTGCGAGCACCGGACTAGCGGGAGTTGCGGCCGGGGAGCTGTTTTTT
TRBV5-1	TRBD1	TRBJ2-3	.	CASSRQGSTDTQYF	TGCGCCAGCAGTCGACAGGGTTCCACAGATACGCAGTATTTT
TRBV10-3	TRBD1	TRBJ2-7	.	CAISLQGQASYEQYF	TGTGCCATCAGTCTACAGGGACAGGCCTCCTACGAGCAGTACTTC
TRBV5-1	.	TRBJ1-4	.	CASRTSLTSITTNEKLFF	TGCGCCAGCAGGACCTCTCTCACCTCTATAACAACTAATGAAAAACTGTTTTTT
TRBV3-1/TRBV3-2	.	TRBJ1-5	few	CASSPSTGRRLHF	TGTGCCAGCAGCCCGTCCACGGGACGGAGGTTGCATTTT
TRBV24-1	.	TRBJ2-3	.	CATSGGTGSTDTQYF	TGTGCCACCAGTGGTGGGACGGGAAGCACAGATACGCAGTATTTT
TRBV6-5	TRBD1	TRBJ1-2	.	CASSLGTGYGYTF	TGTGCCAGCAGTTTGGGGACAGGCTATGGCTACACCTTC
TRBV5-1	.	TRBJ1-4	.	CASSLGGQNEKLFF	TGCGCCAGCAGCTTGGGGGGGCAAAATGAAAAACTGTTTTTT
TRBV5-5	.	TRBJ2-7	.	CASSLEGIEQYF	TGTGCCAGCAGCTTGGAGGGTATCGAGCAGTACTTC
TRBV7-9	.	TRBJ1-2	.	CASSLTAGGDNGYTF	TGTGCCAGCAGCTTAACGGCAGGAGGGGACAATGGCTACACCTTC
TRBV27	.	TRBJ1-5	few	CASRPGPLSNQPQHF	TGTGCCAGCCGCCCGGGACCGCTCAGCAATCAGCCCCAGCATTTT
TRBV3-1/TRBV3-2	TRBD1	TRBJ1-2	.	CASSQGQGGYTF	TGTGCCAGCAGCCAAGGACAGGGTGGCTACACCTTC